This is a list of T cell receptor beta chains from one sample in a study of vaccination and CD4 T cells after COVID-19. These receptors' targets are unknown. TCRdb redid the calling of the PCR reads with MiXCR, one entry per CDR3 protein. The sample has approximately 15,000 distinct CDR3 sequences; approximately 30% are singletons. The sequenced sample consisted of cultured CD4+ T cells from blood. The receptors were gathered from a human donor with COVID-19. The CDR3 runs from the conserved cysteine through the conserved F or W. The order of the fields is clone size, J gene, D gene, V gene, CDR3 protein, CDR3 DNA. A D gene is named only where the DNA matches it firmly. Clone size is stated in some rows and not others, as once, few, many or a class when expanded.

clone_size: NA; j_call: TRBJ2-1; d_call: TRBD1; v_call: TRBV5-8; cdr3_aa: CAVTGGYFDNEQFF; cdr3_nt: TGTGCCGTCACAGGGGGTTACTTCGACAATGAGCAGTTCTTC
clone_size: NA; j_call: TRBJ2-3; d_call: TRBD2; v_call: TRBV11-2; cdr3_aa: CASSLLGGLGAADTQYF; cdr3_nt: TGTGCCAGCAGCCTCCTAGGGGGACTAGGAGCCGCAGATACGCAGTATTTT
clone_size: few; j_call: TRBJ1-2; d_call: TRBD1; v_call: TRBV6-1; cdr3_aa: CASRARDLGGANYGYTF; cdr3_nt: TGTGCCAGCCGGGCAAGAGATTTAGGGGGCGCTAACTATGGCTACACCTTC
clone_size: NA; j_call: TRBJ2-4; d_call: NA; v_call: TRBV28; cdr3_aa: CASSRGRASAGNIQYF; cdr3_nt: TGTGCCAGCAGCCGTGGCAGGGCTTCGGCCGGAAACATTCAGTACTTC
clone_size: few; j_call: TRBJ1-1; d_call: NA; v_call: TRBV6-1; cdr3_aa: CASSPTVFSIAFF; cdr3_nt: TGTGCCAGCAGTCCGACAGTTTTCTCGATCGCTTTCTTT
clone_size: few; j_call: TRBJ1-2; d_call: NA; v_call: TRBV19; cdr3_aa: CASSTTGGMANYGYTF; cdr3_nt: TGTGCCAGTAGTACCACGGGGGGGATGGCAAACTATGGCTACACCTTC
clone_size: NA; j_call: TRBJ2-5; d_call: NA; v_call: TRBV6-5; cdr3_aa: CASSYAGTSPQETQYF; cdr3_nt: TGTGCCAGCAGTTACGCCGGAACTAGTCCTCAAGAGACCCAGTACTTC
clone_size: NA; j_call: TRBJ2-2; d_call: TRBD2; v_call: TRBV7-2; cdr3_aa: CASSPSSGDLYTGELFF; cdr3_nt: TGTGCCAGCAGCCCCAGTAGCGGGGATTTGTACACCGGGGAGCTGTTTTTT
clone_size: NA; j_call: TRBJ1-1; d_call: TRBD1; v_call: TRBV6-5; cdr3_aa: CASSSMGQGNTEAFF; cdr3_nt: TGTGCCAGCAGTTCCATGGGACAGGGTAACACTGAAGCTTTCTTT
clone_size: NA; j_call: TRBJ2-2; d_call: NA; v_call: TRBV29-1; cdr3_aa: CSVQWGTNTGELFF; cdr3_nt: TGCAGCGTCCAGTGGGGTACGAACACCGGGGAGCTGTTTTTT